The source of this T cell receptor beta chain is a study of blood T cell repertoires in COVID-19. V shed 8 bases, J shed 4 bases, and the junction held 5 bases outside the gene matches. The germline CDR1 and CDR2 sequences are SNHLY and FYNNEI. The CDR3 loop spans 13 amino acids. Membership in each cohort depended on participant-reported clinical history. Clones were read by immunoSEQ multiplex PCR, and TCRdb kept only the in-frame ones, dropping some. The sample holds roughly 180,000 clones, about 85% seen once. The origin of this receptor is a woman aged 40 to 50 with acute COVID-19. The chain joins TRBV2 to TRBJ1-1; 9 bases align to TRBD1. The source material was PBMCs or T cells enriched from blood (not recorded which). DNA for the CDR3: TGTGCCAGCTTAGGGACAGGGCCCACTGAAGCTTTCTTT. Encoded protein: CASLGTGPTEAFF.